The 29 T cell receptor beta chains below all came from one sample that was sequenced in a study of blood T cell repertoires in COVID-19. Assay used: immunoSEQ multiplex PCR; TCRdb lists only in-frame clones, some missing. The repertoire includes about 300,000 clones, around nine tenths of them detected once, and nearly 7% sits in the top ten. Sequencing input: peripheral blood. Receptors were obtained from a woman in her twenties or thirties with COVID-19, enrolled during active disease.

The genes are TRBV6-2 or TRBV6-3 and TRBJ1-5; D might be TRBD1 (6 bases). Germline V gene lookup returns CDR1 MNHEY and CDR2 SVGEGT. The V gene lost 8 bases and the J gene lost 6 bases, with 14 bases spanning the gap. This CDR3 has 13 amino acids. The CDR3 DNA sequence: TGTGCCAGCGGTTCGCAGGGGCCTCAGCCCCAGCATTTT. It translates to CASGSQGPQPQHF.

CDR3 protein: CASSALGGQETQYF. As DNA, the CDR3 is TGTGCCAGCAGCGCCCTCGGGGGACAAGAGACCCAGTACTTC. The chain recombines TRBV9 with TRBJ2-5, with D possibly matching TRBD2 (6 bases). The CDR3 spans 14 residues. The germline V and J ends were trimmed by 3 bases and 2 bases, with 11 bases remaining between them. The V gene's germline CDR1 is SGDLS and CDR2 YYNGEE.

This chain uses TRBV4-1 with TRBJ1-3; D is undetermined. The CDR3 has 16 amino acids. The germline V gene encodes CDR1 MGHRA and CDR2 YSYEKL. Trimming removed 1 base at V and 0 bases at J, with 10 bases between. Here the CDR3 reads CASSQVLRDSGNTIYF. The CDR3 coding sequence is TGCGCCAGCAGCCAAGTACTACGGGACTCTGGAAACACCATATATTTT.

The V gene is TRBV7-9, the J gene TRBJ2-1; 11 nucleotides align to TRBD2. The CDR3 sequence is 16 residues long. Germline CDR1 is SEHNR and CDR2 is FQNEAQ (reference sequence). Germline trimming cut 2 bases from V and 7 bases from J; bases unmatched to any gene: 7. CDR3 bases: TGTGCCAGCAGCTTAATAGCGGGAGGGCCGAGTAATGAGCAGTTCTTC. Translation: CASSLIAGGPSNEQFF.

The J gene is TRBJ2-7, the V gene TRBV7-9; D possibly corresponds to TRBD2 (6 bases). The V and J ends lost 3 bases and 5 bases respectively, with 14 bases between them. This CDR3 has 14 residues. From germline, CDR1 is SEHNR and CDR2 FQNEAQ (reference sequence). CDR3 nucleotide sequence: TGTGCCAGCAGCTTTGGGTCGTGGGGGGACGAGCAGTACTTC. This sequence encodes CASSFGSWGDEQYF.

The rearrangement links TRBV4-2 to TRBJ2-2, with 13 bases identical to TRBD2. The V gene's germline CDR1 is LGHNA and CDR2 YNFKEQ. J was trimmed by 6 bases and V by 4 bases; bases with no gene match: 20. The CDR3 runs 21 residues. CDR3 amino acids: CASSPRIGLAGAGVGAGELFF. Written as DNA, the CDR3 is TGTGCCAGCAGCCCCCGAATCGGACTAGCGGGAGCGGGGGTGGGGGCCGGGGAGCTGTTTTTT.

In its sample, this clone was seen a few times. The V and J genes are TRBV28 and TRBJ1-1, with D unclear. V lost 6 bases and J lost 4, with 15 bases in between. CDR1 and CDR2 (germline): MDHEN, SYDVKM. The CDR3 runs to 14 residues. The CDR3 region is CASRAGVYGTEAFF. The DNA of the CDR3 is TGTGCCAGCAGGGCCGGGGTCTACGGCACTGAAGCTTTCTTT.

The V call is TRBV20-1, the J call TRBJ2-1; D is uncertain. Between the trimmed V and J ends, which lost 3 bases and 4 bases, there was a span of 13 bases. CDR1 and CDR2 (germline): DFQATT, SNEGSKA (reference sequence). This CDR3 spans 14 amino acids. In DNA form, the CDR3 reads TGCAGTGCTAGTTACCCTGGGCCTTACAATGAGCAGTTCTTC. Protein: CSASYPGPYNEQFF.

This chain joins TRBV25-1 and TRBJ1-6; the match to TRBD1 covers 10 bases. The CDR3 sequence is 15 residues long. The V and J ends lost 3 bases and 8 bases, in that order; junction bases with no gene match: 4. Germline lookup yields CDR1 MGHDK and CDR2 SYGVNS. CDR3 sequence (DNA): TGTGCCAGCAGTGAGCCCGGGACAGGGGATTCACCCCTCCACTTT. Translated: CASSEPGTGDSPLHF.

The J gene is TRBJ2-1, the V gene TRBV5-1; 8 bases are a match to TRBD2. The V gene end was trimmed by 0 bases and the J gene end by 9 bases; junction bases not matched to a gene: 8. This CDR3 spans 15 amino acids. Germline values: CDR1 SGHRS, CDR2 YFSETQ. CDR3 coding DNA: TGCGCCAGCAGCTTGGTCCGGGAGGGGTTTGGTGAGCAGTTCTTC. It specifies CASSLVREGFGEQFF.

The genes are TRBV19 and TRBJ1-4; a weak D match, TRBD1 (5 bases). Trimming removed 3 bases at V and 7 bases at J, with 12 bases between. Per the germline V gene, CDR1 is LNHDA and CDR2 is SQIVND (reference sequence). The CDR3 is 14 amino acids. This CDR3 is CASSIPGNGEKLFF. CDR3 in DNA: TGTGCCAGTAGTATCCCAGGGAACGGTGAAAAACTGTTTTTT.

The chain uses TRBV12-3 or TRBV12-4 and TRBJ2-7; D is undetermined. Deletions cut 2 bases from V and 3 bases from J, with 8 bases between. CDR3 length: 13 residues. In DNA, the CDR3 is TGTGCCAGCAGTTTATTGGCAGGCTACGAGCAGTACTTC. Its translation: CASSLLAGYEQYF.

The chain combines TRBV19 with TRBJ2-1; D call uncertain. Germline V lookup: CDR1 LNHDA, CDR2 SQIVND (reference sequence). V was cut by 6 bases and J by 0 bases, with 12 bases left in between. CDR3 length: 15 amino acids. The CDR3 loop reads CASRPDRSSYNEQFF. The CDR3 DNA reads as TGTGCCAGTAGACCCGACCGGAGCTCCTACAATGAGCAGTTCTTC.

This clone showed up just a few times. This sequence joins TRBV10-1 and TRBJ2-7; 10 bases match TRBD2. Germline V CDR1 and CDR2: WNHNN, SYGVQD (reference sequence). This CDR3 comprises 13 residues. With V trimmed by 5 bases and J by 4 bases, 2 bases remained unmatched. The chain's CDR3 is CASSPSGSYEQYF. The DNA for the CDR3 is TGCGCCAGCAGTCCTAGCGGGAGTTACGAGCAGTACTTC.

This chain connects TRBV30 to TRBJ2-1; 7 bases fit TRBD2. Germline CDR1 GTSNPN, CDR2 SVGIG (reference sequence). This CDR3 region has 13 residues. J was trimmed by 10 bases and V by 2 bases; bases with no gene match: 8. This CDR3 reads CAWSRREQGEQFF. In DNA, the CDR3 is TGTGCCTGGAGTCGGCGGGAGCAAGGAGAGCAGTTCTTC.

The count of this clone is one. V gene TRBV28 combines with J gene TRBJ1-5, with 9 bases that match TRBD1. The CDR3 loop spans 16 amino acids. Per germline, CDR1 MDHEN and CDR2 SYDVKM. V lost 5 bases and J lost 6; bases outside the gene matches: 11. In nucleotides, the CDR3 is TGTGCCAGCAGTCCCGGACAGGGGCGGATGGGTCAGCCCCAGCATTTT. Its translation is CASSPGQGRMGQPQHF.

The genes are TRBV6-5 and TRBJ2-1, with TRBD1 matching 8 bases. CDR3 size: 15 residues. Trimming removed 5 bases from V and 2 bases from J; junction bases left unmatched: 5. CDR1 and CDR2 (germline): MNHEY, SVGAGI. The CDR3, as DNA: TGTGCCAGCAGTAAACGGACAGGGACCTACAATGAGCAGTTCTTC. Its translation is CASSKRTGTYNEQFF.

This clone was picked up a small number of times. The rearrangement joins TRBV3-1 (or the pseudogene TRBV3-2) to TRBJ2-1; tentative D call: TRBD1 (5 bases). Germline CDR1 LGHDT, CDR2 YNNKEL (reference sequence). The V end lost 4 bases, the J end lost 5 bases, and 9 bases lay between the germline ends. This CDR3 contains 13 residues. The CDR3 DNA follows: TGTGCCAGCAGCCGGTCAGGGAACAATGAGCAGTTCTTC. As protein: CASSRSGNNEQFF.

V and J are TRBV19 and TRBJ2-2; 13 bases are shared with TRBD2. Trimming took 11 bases from V and 0 from J; bases not matched to a gene: 6. Looked up from germline, CDR1 is LNHDA and CDR2 is SQIVND (reference sequence). The CDR3 has 16 residues. The CDR3 region has the DNA TGTGCCTCGTTACTAGCGGGAGGGCCGAACACCGGGGAGCTGTTTTTT. Its protein is CASLLAGGPNTGELFF.

V usage is TRBV5-6 and J usage is TRBJ2-5; D is perhaps TRBD1 (6 bases). CDR3 length: 15 residues. Trimming cost V 2 bases and J 0 bases, with 11 bases left between them. Germline-derived CDR1 and CDR2 are SGHDT and YYEEEE. The chain's CDR3 is CASSLTGDNQETQYF. The CDR3 bases are TGTGCCAGCAGCTTAACCGGGGACAACCAAGAGACCCAGTACTTC.

The chain combines TRBV11-3 with TRBJ2-1, with D possibly TRBD2 on 5 matching bases. CDR1 and CDR2 from the germline V gene are SGHNT and YENEEA. The CDR3 covers 13 residues. Trimming stripped 3 bases from V and 3 bases from J, with 6 bases between. CDR3: CASSFRDYNEQFF. For the CDR3, the DNA is TGTGCCAGCAGCTTCCGGGACTACAATGAGCAGTTCTTC.

The CDR3 loop is CASSLAGTGAGELFF. The CDR3 nucleotides are TGCGCCAGCAGCTTGGCCGGGACAGGGGCCGGGGAGCTGTTTTTT. This chain uses TRBV5-1 with TRBJ2-2; 10 bases agree with TRBD1. Germline V gives CDR1 SGHRS, CDR2 YFSETQ. The CDR3 length is 15 residues. The ends lost 0 bases at V and 6 bases at J; junction bases unmatched: 2.

CDR3: CASGLAGGETQYF. DNA for the CDR3: TGTGCCAGCGGACTAGCGGGAGGAGAGACCCAGTACTTC. This chain joins TRBV6-5 and TRBJ2-5; 14 nucleotides align to TRBD2. The CDR3 covers 13 residues. From germline, CDR1 is MNHEY and CDR2 SVGAGI. Losses at the gene ends were 8 bases for V and 4 bases for J; bases not matched to a gene: 0.

This clone has a single count. V gene TRBV5-1 combines with J gene TRBJ2-7; D is undetermined. Germline loops: CDR1 SGHRS, CDR2 YFSETQ. Trimming took off 4 bases at V and 2 bases at J, with 13 bases between the two ends. The CDR3 runs 14 residues. CDR3 protein: CASSPTPGPYEQYF. In DNA, the CDR3 is TGCGCCAGCAGCCCAACTCCCGGTCCCTACGAGCAGTACTTC.

This clone has only one observation. The chain uses TRBV6-2 or TRBV6-3 and TRBJ2-4, with 9 nucleotides matching TRBD1. V gave up 5 bases and J gave up 6 bases; unmatched junction bases: 8. CDR1 is MNHEY, CDR2 SVGEGT, per germline. There are 15 residues in the CDR3. This CDR3 is CASSRDRERGNIQYF. CDR3 DNA sequence: TGTGCCAGCAGTAGGGACAGGGAGCGGGGAAACATTCAGTACTTC.

The V and J genes are TRBV11-2 and TRBJ2-5; D is perhaps TRBD2 (6 bases). V gave up 5 bases and J gave up 4 bases, with 14 bases separating them. CDR1 is SGHAT, CDR2 FQNNGV, per germline. This CDR3 is built from 14 residues. For the CDR3, the DNA is TGTGCCAGCAGCCGACTAGTCCCCCCAGAGACCCAGTACTTC. This codes for CASSRLVPPETQYF.

The chain uses TRBV10-3 and TRBJ1-1; D is unclear. This CDR3 contains 15 residues. Looked up from germline, CDR1 is ENHRY and CDR2 is SYGVKD. Trimming pared 4 bases from V and 4 bases from J, leaving 16 bases between. The CDR3 sequence: CAISARPGLSTEAFF. The CDR3 coding sequence is TGTGCCATCAGTGCCAGACCGGGGTTGAGCACTGAAGCTTTCTTT.

This clone was seen once. The chain is built from TRBV2 and TRBJ1-4, with D unresolved. The V gene lost 3 bases and the J gene lost 7 bases, with 9 bases spanning the gap. CDR3 length: 13 amino acids. Looked up from germline, CDR1 is SNHLY and CDR2 is FYNNEI. The CDR3 region is CASSDWAAEKLFF. CDR3 sequence (DNA): TGTGCCAGCAGTGATTGGGCAGCTGAAAAACTGTTTTTT.

This rearrangement joins TRBV2 to TRBJ2-1; a weak D match, TRBD1 (6 bases). The CDR3 spans 13 residues. Germline values: CDR1 SNHLY, CDR2 FYNNEI. V shed 10 bases and J shed 7 bases, with 17 bases lying between them. CDR3 bases: TGTGCCACCCACAGGGTATTGGGGAATGAGCAGTTCTTC. Protein sequence: CATHRVLGNEQFF.